A single sample is the source of the 20 T cell receptor beta chains below, sequenced in a study of T-cell memory formation after mild COVID-19. Each CDR3 protein gets one entry after TCRdb re-called the 5' RACE reads with MiXCR. The sample lists around 390,000 distinct CDR3 sequences, approximately 16% occurring once. The sample was PBMCs or a T cell subset sorted from them (not recorded which). The receptors derive from a young man who had mild COVID-19 (a few samples of this study predate the infection). Cell type and time point are not known.

This clonotype came up a few times. The chain has TRBV7-2 and TRBJ1-2, with TRBD1 identical over 8 bases. V lost 4 bases, J lost 6 bases, and 13 bases stayed unmatched. The CDR3 runs to 16 residues. Germline CDR1 is SGHTA and CDR2 is FQGNSA. The CDR3 DNA reads as TGTGCCAGCAGCTCAACCGGACCGACAGGGGTAAATGGCTACACCTTC. It codes for CASSSTGPTGVNGYTF.

In its sample, this clonotype was seen a few times. V is TRBV4-1 and J is TRBJ1-4, with 11 bases fitting TRBD1. Germline values: CDR1 MGHRA, CDR2 YSYEKL. V gave up 2 bases and J gave up 5 bases; unmatched junction bases: 4. This CDR3 spans 16 amino acids. The chain's CDR3 is CASSQSGQGANEKLFF. The CDR3 DNA reads TGCGCCAGCAGCCAATCTGGACAGGGGGCGAATGAAAAACTGTTTTTT.

The chain uses TRBV6-2 or TRBV6-3 and TRBJ2-5; 7 nucleotides align to TRBD1. This CDR3 is built from 15 residues. V lost 2 bases to trimming and J lost 1 base; unmatched junction nucleotides: 4. The germline CDR1 and CDR2 sequences are MNHEY and SVGEGT. The CDR3 nucleotides read TGTGCCAGCAGTTACGGGACAGCAACCCAAGAGACCCAGTACTTC. It translates to CASSYGTATQETQYF.

This clonotype was counted a few times. This sequence joins TRBV20-1 and TRBJ2-5; D not resolved. The CDR3 is 12 amino acids. Germline loops: CDR1 DFQATT, CDR2 SNEGSKA (reference sequence). Trimming pared 0 bases from V and 4 bases from J, leaving 6 bases between. The CDR3 is CSARDWRETQYF. DNA of the CDR3: TGCAGTGCTAGAGACTGGAGAGAGACCCAGTACTTC.

A few counts support this clonotype. V gene TRBV6-5 combines with J gene TRBJ2-3, with 8 nucleotides matching TRBD2. Germline values: CDR1 MNHEY, CDR2 SVGAGI. The CDR3 spans 16 residues. Trimming removed 0 bases from V and 4 bases from J; junction bases left unmatched: 6. CDR3 coding DNA: TGTGCCAGCAGTTACTCGGGGACTAGTAGGGCAGATACGCAGTATTTT. The encoded protein is CASSYSGTSRADTQYF.

V and J are TRBV18 and TRBJ2-1; 8 bases line up with TRBD1. Trimming removed 5 bases from V and 1 base from J; junction bases left unmatched: 4. Germline V lookup: CDR1 KGHSH, CDR2 LQKENI. The CDR3 extends over 15 amino acids. The CDR3 is CASSGQGTSYNEQFF. The CDR3 DNA reads as TGTGCCAGCTCAGGACAGGGAACATCCTACAATGAGCAGTTCTTC. The full variable domain, its missing parts supplied by reference TRBV18 and TRBJ2-1, is NAGVMQNPRHLVRRRGQEARLRCSPMKGHSHVYWYRQLPEEGLKFMVYLQKENIIDESGMPKERFSAEFPKEGPSILRIQQVVRGDSAAYFCASSGQGTSYNEQFFGPGTRLTVL.

The V and J genes are TRBV12-3 or TRBV12-4 and TRBJ2-3; 9 bases match TRBD2. The junction had 13 bases not matched to a gene; V was cut back by 5 bases and J by 7 bases. The CDR3 has 16 residues. The CDR3 loop is CASSPNSGGLINTQYF. CDR3 bases: TGTGCCAGCAGTCCGAATAGCGGGGGCCTTATAAATACGCAGTATTTT.

This clonotype was seen a handful of times. V and J are TRBV12-3 or TRBV12-4 and TRBJ1-2; D gene ambiguous. Trimming took 3 bases from V and 4 from J, leaving 12 bases between them. The CDR3 covers 14 residues. CDR3 amino acids: CASSLNGRGYGYTF. The CDR3 coding sequence is TGTGCCAGCAGTTTGAACGGACGGGGCTATGGCTACACCTTC.

The chain uses TRBV24-1 and TRBJ1-1, with a weak D call TRBD1 (6 bases). The CDR3 sequence is 13 residues long. Germline CDR1 is KGHDR and CDR2 is SFDVKD. Trimming stripped 0 bases from V and 8 bases from J, with 9 bases between. The CDR3 sequence: CATSDLQGYEAFF. The DNA of the CDR3 is TGTGCCACCAGTGATTTGCAGGGGTACGAAGCTTTCTTT.

This clonotype was recorded once. The chain carries TRBV20-1 and TRBJ2-5; TRBD2 matches 7 bases. Germline lookup yields CDR1 DFQATT and CDR2 SNEGSKA (reference sequence). The junction had 8 bases not matched to a gene; V was cut back by 0 bases and J by 4 bases. The CDR3 has 15 amino acids. The CDR3 sequence: CSARDPLRGRETQYF. Written as DNA, the CDR3 is TGCAGTGCTAGAGACCCTCTGCGGGGGAGAGAGACCCAGTACTTC.

This clonotype was seen a handful of times. The DNA of the CDR3 is TGCGCCAGCAGCTTCGCGGGGGGAGCCTACGAGCAGTACTTC. Protein: CASSFAGGAYEQYF. The chain links TRBV5-1 to TRBJ2-7, with 8 bases aligning to TRBD2. CDR3 size: 14 residues. V lost 2 bases and J lost 2; bases outside the gene matches: 3. Germline V gene lookup returns CDR1 SGHRS and CDR2 YFSETQ.

This clonotype was seen many times. The chain is built from TRBV12-3 or TRBV12-4 and TRBJ1-1; TRBD1 matches at 10 bases. The junction had 3 bases not matched to a gene; V was cut back by 4 bases and J by 4 bases. This CDR3 comprises 14 residues. This CDR3 is CASSSRDRGTEAFF. Written as DNA, the CDR3 is TGTGCCAGCAGTTCGCGGGACAGGGGCACTGAAGCTTTCTTT.

This clonotype was found a few times. In DNA form, the CDR3 reads TGCGCCAGCAGCCAAGAGTCGGCTAGTGTCTCCGAGCAGTACTTC. It translates to CASSQESASVSEQYF. The chain recombines TRBV4-3 with TRBJ2-7, with D hard to call. This CDR3 has 15 amino acids. Germline loops: CDR1 LGHNA, CDR2 YSLEER. V was cut by 0 bases and J by 6 bases, with 15 bases left in between.

This clonotype was counted many times. The chain carries TRBV5-6 and TRBJ1-1; TRBD1 matches at 9 bases. From germline, CDR1 is SGHDT and CDR2 YYEEEE. V was pared by 3 bases and J by 5 bases, with 5 bases of the junction left unmatched. The CDR3 has 14 residues. The CDR3 loop is CASSWGQGWTEAFF. In DNA form, the CDR3 reads TGTGCCAGCAGCTGGGGACAGGGTTGGACTGAAGCTTTCTTT.

This clonotype was seen many times. The V and J genes are TRBV7-8 and TRBJ2-3; no definite D call. Trimming removed 6 bases at V and 1 base at J, with 8 bases between. The CDR3 is 13 amino acids. The germline gives CDR1 SGHVS, CDR2 FQNEAQ. CDR3 region: CASSSGRTDTQYF. The DNA for the CDR3 is TGTGCCAGCAGTTCCGGCCGCACAGATACGCAGTATTTT. Full variable domain (remainder filled in from reference TRBV7-8 and TRBJ2-3): GAGVSQSPRYKVAKRGQDVALRCDPISGHVSLFWYQQALGQGPEFLTYFQNEAQLDKSGLPSDRFFAERPEGSVSTLKIQRTQQEDSAVYLCASSSGRTDTQYFGPGTRLTVL.

The chain couples TRBV7-6 to TRBJ1-2, with 7 nucleotides matching TRBD1. After removal of 3 bases from V and 4 bases from J, the junction contained 5 bases not matched to a gene. The germline gives CDR1 SGHVS, CDR2 FNYEAQ. The CDR3 runs 14 residues. CDR3 in DNA: TGTGCCAGCAGCTTCTACAGGGGAGGCTATGGCTACACCTTC. Protein sequence: CASSFYRGGYGYTF. Full variable domain (outside the CDR3, taken from reference TRBV7-6 and TRBJ1-2): GAGVSQSPRYKVTKRGQDVALRCDPISGHVSLYWYRQALGQGPEFLTYFNYEAQQDKSGLPNDRFSAERPEGSISTLTIQRTEQRDSAMYRCASSFYRGGYGYTFGSGTRLTVV.

This clonotype was seen at least ten times. This chain connects TRBV12-3 or TRBV12-4 to TRBJ2-3, with 8 positions matching TRBD2. J lost 1 base, V lost 6 bases, and 3 bases had no gene match. This CDR3 comprises 14 residues. The CDR3 here is CASSFSGGTDTQYF. CDR3 DNA: TGTGCCAGCAGCTTTAGCGGGGGCACAGATACGCAGTATTTT.

This clonotype came up a few times. The V call is TRBV20-1, the J call TRBJ1-1, with 8 bases fitting TRBD1. The CDR3 sequence is 13 residues long. The junction had 7 bases not matched to a gene; V was cut back by 1 base and J by 9 bases. Per germline, CDR1 DFQATT and CDR2 SNEGSKA (reference sequence). CDR3 sequence reads: CSARGWTGSQAFF. CDR3 sequence (DNA): TGCAGTGCTAGAGGATGGACAGGGTCTCAAGCTTTCTTT.

The gene calls are TRBV6-1 and TRBJ1-6, with 8 nucleotides matching TRBD1. Germline V lookup: CDR1 MNHNS, CDR2 SASEGT. V dropped 5 bases and J dropped 7; count of bases not matched to a gene: 13. The CDR3 covers 17 residues. Written as DNA, the CDR3 is TGTGCCAGCAGTCCAAGGACAGGGTTATTAAACAATTCACCCCTCCACTTT. This sequence encodes CASSPRTGLLNNSPLHF.

This clonotype was recorded a few times. The chain recombines TRBV5-1 with TRBJ2-2, with D perhaps TRBD2 (6 bases). The CDR3 consists of 16 residues. The germline V gene has CDR1 SGHRS and CDR2 YFSETQ. Trimming pared 1 base from V and 5 bases from J, leaving 15 bases between. This CDR3 reads CASSLSAGPATGELFF. CDR3 nucleotides: TGCGCCAGCAGCTTGTCTGCGGGGCCGGCGACCGGGGAGCTGTTTTTT.